The entry that follows covers one T cell receptor (beta chain) sequence. Seattle researchers signed up patients amid active infection and tracked them longitudinally. This sample was taken from a study of blood T cell repertoires in COVID-19. Study information: Samples of COVID-19 (acute and convalescent) were obtained from the United States, Italy and Spain. PBMCs, B-cell-depleted T cells, or T cells provided the cDNA or gDNA that made up the material.

The CDR3 is made up of 17 amino acids. Germline values: CDR1 KGHDR, CDR2 SFDVKD. V lost 1 base and J 5 bases, leaving 16 bases between the germline ends. In the original processing: Estimates of nucleated cell counts were drawn from the amplification of reference gene primers. Generated by immunoSEQ multiplex PCR, the TCRdb table keeps only in-frame clones and is missing some. The DNA was the basis for D and trimming; V, J and clone size are from that table. The repertoire includes fewer than 350,000 clones, more than 80% of them detected once, and approximately 7.5% sits in the top ten. This clonotype was obtained from a woman younger than 45 with COVID-19, enrolled during active disease. The chain uses TRBV24-1 and TRBJ2-2; possible D gene TRBD1, 7 bases. The source material was peripheral blood. CDR3 DNA sequence: TGTGCCACCAGTGATTTCGGAGGGGGCGCAGTGACCGGGGAGCTGTTTTTT. As protein: CATSDFGGGAVTGELFF.